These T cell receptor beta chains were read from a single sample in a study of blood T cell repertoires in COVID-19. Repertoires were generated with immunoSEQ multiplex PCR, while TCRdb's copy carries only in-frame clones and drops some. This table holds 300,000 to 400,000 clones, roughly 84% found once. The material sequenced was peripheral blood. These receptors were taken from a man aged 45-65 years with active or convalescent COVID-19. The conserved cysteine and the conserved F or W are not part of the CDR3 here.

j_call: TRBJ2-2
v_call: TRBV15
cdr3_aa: ATSRVGDGELF

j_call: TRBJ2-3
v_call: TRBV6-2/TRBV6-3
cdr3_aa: ASSYGTSYGDTQY

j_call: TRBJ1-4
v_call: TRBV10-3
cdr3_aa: AISPGTGGANEKLF

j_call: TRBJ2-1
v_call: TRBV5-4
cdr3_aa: ASSIPSGGSYNEQF

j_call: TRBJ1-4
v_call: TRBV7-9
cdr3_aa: ASSPTGPDEKLF

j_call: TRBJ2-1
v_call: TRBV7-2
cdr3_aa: ASSLGLAAPSYNEQF

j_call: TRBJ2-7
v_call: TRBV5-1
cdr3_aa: ASSLATGVAGEQY

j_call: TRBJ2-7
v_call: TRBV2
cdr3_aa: ASTGISPLPEQY

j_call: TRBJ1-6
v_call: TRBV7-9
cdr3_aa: ASSNGQRAYNSPLH

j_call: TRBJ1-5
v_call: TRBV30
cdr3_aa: AWSLGQGNQPQH

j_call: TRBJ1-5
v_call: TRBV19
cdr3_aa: ASSVQGLSGNQPQH

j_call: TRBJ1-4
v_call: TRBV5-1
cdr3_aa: ASSLGPGTGRTNEKLF

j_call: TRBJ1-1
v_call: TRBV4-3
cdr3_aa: ASSHERRAGGRSTEAF

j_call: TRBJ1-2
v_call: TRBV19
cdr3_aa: ASTTGGQGNYGYT

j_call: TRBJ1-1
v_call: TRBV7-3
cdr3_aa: ASSLRPIGGGSTEAF

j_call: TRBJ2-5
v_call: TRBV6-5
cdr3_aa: ASSLGLAGGSETQY

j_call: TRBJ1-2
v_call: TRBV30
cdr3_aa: AWSVLQAQFGGYT

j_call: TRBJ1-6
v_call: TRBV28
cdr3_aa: ASKPSDRGNSPLH

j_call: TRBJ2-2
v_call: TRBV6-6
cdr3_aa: ASTSQGPGELF

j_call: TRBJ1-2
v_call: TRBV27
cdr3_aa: ASGKWDRGHGYT

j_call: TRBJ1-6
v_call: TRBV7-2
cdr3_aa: ASSLQGGSLGNSPLH